The next 8 T cell receptor beta chains were all read from a single sample in a study of T-cell reconstitution after alpha-beta-depleted transplantation in children. For TCRbeta, the library was prepared with unique molecular identifiers. MiXCR, applied by TCRdb to the PCR reads, yields one record per CDR3 protein. The sample contains about 600,000 distinct CDR3 sequences, 23% of which appear only once. Sequences were derived from PBMCs, mostly from graft donor cells, sampled 360 days after TCRalphabeta/CD19-depleted stem cell transplant. The receptors shown here come from a boy younger than two who had a stem cell transplant for acute myeloid leukemia, so the T cells may come from the graft donor.

V usage is TRBV12-3 or TRBV12-4 and J usage is TRBJ2-3, with 10 positions matching TRBD2. The ends lost 5 bases at V and 3 bases at J; junction bases unmatched: 11. The CDR3 is 17 amino acids. The chain's CDR3 is CASSLEGLAGETDTQYF. The CDR3 nucleotides are TGTGCCAGCAGTCTAGAGGGGCTAGCGGGGGAAACAGATACGCAGTATTTT.

Here the CDR3 DNA reads TGTGCCAGCAGAATAGCGGGGGCCTACACAGATACGCAGTATTTT. Its protein product is CASRIAGAYTDTQYF. This chain connects TRBV28 to TRBJ2-3; TRBD2 matches 9 bases. Trimming at V came to 6 bases and at J to 2 bases, leaving 6 bases not matched to a gene. Per the germline V gene, CDR1 is MDHEN and CDR2 is SYDVKM. The CDR3 consists of 15 residues.

The chain links TRBV5-8 to TRBJ2-2, with D possibly matching TRBD2 (5 bases). Germline assignment: CDR1 SGHTS and CDR2 YDEGEE. The CDR3 loop spans 14 amino acids. V shed 4 bases and J shed 4 bases, with 11 bases lying between them. CDR3 DNA sequence: TGTGCCAGCAGCCGGGGAGAACCCACCGGGGAGCTGTTTTTT. Translated: CASSRGEPTGELFF.

This clonotype was seen repeatedly, ten times or more. The chain joins TRBV7-9 to TRBJ1-2, with 9 bases that match TRBD1. The length of the CDR3 is 18 residues. With 2 bases clipped from V and 0 bases from J, the junction kept 10 bases outside the gene matches. The germline V gene has CDR1 SEHNR and CDR2 FQNEAQ (reference sequence). CDR3: CASSLPRTGAEANYGYTF. CDR3 coding DNA: TGTGCCAGCAGCTTACCCCGGACAGGGGCTGAGGCTAACTATGGCTACACCTTC.

The chain is built from TRBV12-3 or TRBV12-4 and TRBJ2-5; unclear D gene. The CDR3 sequence is 13 residues long. V lost 1 base and J 5 bases, leaving 8 bases between the germline ends. The CDR3 region is CASSLGKAETQYF. CDR3 DNA sequence: TGTGCCAGCAGTTTAGGGAAGGCGGAGACCCAGTACTTC.

This clonotype was recorded many times. The V gene is TRBV2, the J gene TRBJ2-7; no clear D gene. Germline V gene lookup returns CDR1 SNHLY and CDR2 FYNNEI. The V gene lost 4 bases and the J gene lost 2 bases, with 6 bases spanning the gap. This CDR3 has 12 residues. Here the CDR3 reads CASSVETYEQYV. The CDR3, as DNA: TGTGCCAGCAGTGTGGAAACCTACGAGCAGTACGTC.

V gene TRBV9 combines with J gene TRBJ1-4; no clear D. V shed 0 bases and J shed 5 bases, with 8 bases lying between them. The germline gives CDR1 SGDLS, CDR2 YYNGEE. The CDR3 extends over 14 amino acids. The CDR3 coding sequence is TGTGCCAGCAGCGTAGGGCAGCGAAATGAAAAACTGTTTTTT. This encodes CASSVGQRNEKLFF.

This clonotype was detected a few times. The J gene is TRBJ2-5, the V gene TRBV20-1, with D perhaps given as TRBD1 or TRBD2 (5 bases each). Germline values: CDR1 DFQATT, CDR2 SNEGSKA (reference sequence). The length of the CDR3 is 14 residues. With 0 bases removed from V and 3 bases from J, the gap between germline ends came to 11 bases. The CDR3 sequence: CSARDQGSEETQYF. CDR3 nucleotides: TGCAGTGCTAGAGATCAGGGTAGCGAAGAGACCCAGTACTTC.